This T cell receptor (beta chain) comes out of a study of T cell changes during pregnancy in multiple sclerosis. Clones were sequenced by immunoSEQ multiplex PCR, and TCRdb holds only the in-frame ones, with some missing. Of tens of thousands of clones listed, roughly nine tenths were seen once; the top ten hold approximately 5.9%. The TCR comes from a female donor in good health, enrolled as a control in a pregnancy study. Specimen: peripheral blood, collected in the third trimester of pregnancy.

The CDR3 loop is CASSVSLGGSGLSDEQYF. In DNA, the CDR3 is TGTGCCAGCAGCGTTTCCTTGGGGGGTAGCGGGTTATCGGACGAGCAGTACTTC. The chain couples TRBV9 to TRBJ2-7; 7 positions agree with TRBD2. This CDR3 is 18 amino acids long. The V and J ends lost 2 bases and 5 bases, in that order; junction bases with no gene match: 19. Germline V CDR1 and CDR2: SGDLS, YYNGEE.